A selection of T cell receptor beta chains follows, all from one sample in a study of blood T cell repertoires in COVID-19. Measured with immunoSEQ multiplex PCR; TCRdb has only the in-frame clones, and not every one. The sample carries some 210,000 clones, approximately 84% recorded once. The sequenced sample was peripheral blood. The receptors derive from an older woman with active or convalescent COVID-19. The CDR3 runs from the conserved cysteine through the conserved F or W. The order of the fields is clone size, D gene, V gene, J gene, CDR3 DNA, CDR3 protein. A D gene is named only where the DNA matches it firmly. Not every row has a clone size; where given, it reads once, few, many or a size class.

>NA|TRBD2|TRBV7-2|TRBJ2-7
TGTGCCAGCAGCTTTTCCAGTAGCGGGAGCTACGAGCAGTACTTC
CASSFSSSGSYEQYF
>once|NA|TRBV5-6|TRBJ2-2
TGTGCCAGCAGTTCCAGAGGTCGGACCGGGGAGCTGTTTTTT
CASSSRGRTGELFF
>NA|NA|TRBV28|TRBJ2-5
TGTGCCAGCACCTCTGAGCGGGAGACCCAGTACTTC
CASTSERETQYF
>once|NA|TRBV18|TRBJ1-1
TGTGCCAGCTCACCACCCTATACAGCGAACACTGAAGCTTTCTTT
CASSPPYTANTEAFF
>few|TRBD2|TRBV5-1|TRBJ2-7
TGCGCCAGCAGCTTGGAAGTGCTAGCGGGAGGGAACGAGCAGTACTTC
CASSLEVLAGGNEQYF
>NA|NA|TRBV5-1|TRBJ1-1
TGCGCCAGCAGCTTGTCGGGTAATCACGAAACGACTGAAGCTTTCTTT
CASSLSGNHETTEAFF
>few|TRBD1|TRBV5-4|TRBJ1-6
TGTGCCAGCAGCTTACAGGGGTTTAATTCACCCCTCCACTTT
CASSLQGFNSPLHF
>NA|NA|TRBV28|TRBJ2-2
TGTGCCAGCAGTCGTGACTTGAACACCGGGGAGCTGTTTTTT
CASSRDLNTGELFF
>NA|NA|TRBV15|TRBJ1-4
TGTGCCACCAGCACGGACAGCCTTACTAATGAAAAACTGTTTTTT
CATSTDSLTNEKLFF
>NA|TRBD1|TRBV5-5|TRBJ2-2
TGTGCCAGCAGCCTGACTGCAGGGGGCTCCACCGGGGAGCTGTTTTTT
CASSLTAGGSTGELFF
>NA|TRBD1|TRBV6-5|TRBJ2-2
TGTGCCAGCAGAAAACAGGGGGCGGGCACCGGGGAGCTGTTTTTT
CASRKQGAGTGELFF
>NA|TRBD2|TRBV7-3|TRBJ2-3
TGTGCCAGCAGCTTAACGGCTAGCGGGAGTGGGCCCACAGATACGCAGTATTTT
CASSLTASGSGPTDTQYF
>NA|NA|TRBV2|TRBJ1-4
TGTGCCAGCAGGATCCAGGGCCGAAATGAAAAACTGTTTTTT
CASRIQGRNEKLFF
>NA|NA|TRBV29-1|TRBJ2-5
TGCAGCGTTGAGCCCCGGGGATCCCAAGAGACCCAGTACTTC
CSVEPRGSQETQYF
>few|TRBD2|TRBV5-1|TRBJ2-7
TGCGCCAGCAGCTTGCAGACTAGCGGAGGGGGGGAGCAGTACTTC
CASSLQTSGGGEQYF
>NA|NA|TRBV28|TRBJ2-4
TGTGCCAGCAGTCTAGGCGGGTTAGCCAAAAACATTCAGTACTTC
CASSLGGLAKNIQYF
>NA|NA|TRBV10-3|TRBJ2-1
TGTGCCATCAGTGGCCTGGACAGTTACAATGAGCAGTTCTTC
CAISGLDSYNEQFF
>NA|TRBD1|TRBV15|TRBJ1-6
TGTGCCACCAGCCGACAGGGACCCTATTCACCCCTCCACTTT
CATSRQGPYSPLHF
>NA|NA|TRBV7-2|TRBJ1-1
TGTGCCAGCAGCTTAGAAACGGGGGAGGACACTGAAGCTTTCTTT
CASSLETGEDTEAFF
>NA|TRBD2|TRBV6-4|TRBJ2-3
TGTGCCAGCAGTGACCCAGCGGGAGGGCCCGCAGATACGCAGTATTTT
CASSDPAGGPADTQYF